Listed below are T cell receptor beta chains from one sample, sequenced in a study of OX40 agonist ivuxolimab in advanced cancers. TCRdb keeps only in-frame clones here, not all; method: immunoSEQ multiplex PCR. This sample has approximately 91,000 clones; roughly 84% occur once, and the top ten carry approximately 0.29%. Specimen: CD4+ or CD8+ T cells sorted from blood, collected in a trial of the OX40 agonist ivuxolimab. The receptors shown here come from an adult with an advanced solid tumor such as melanoma, head and neck, liver or kidney cancer. CDR3s include the opening cysteine and the closing phenylalanine or tryptophan. Fields, in order: clone size, J gene, D gene, V gene, CDR3 DNA, CDR3 protein. A D gene is named only where the DNA matches it firmly. Clone sizes are given selectively: once, few, many, or a class where the clone is expanded.

. TRBJ2-2 . TRBV2 TGTGCCAGCAGTGAGGGAGGGGGCGACCACGGGGAGCTGTTTTTT CASSEGGGDHGELFF
. TRBJ2-5 . TRBV7-6 TGTGCCAGCAGCTTCCAAGAGACCCAGTACTTC CASSFQETQYF
. TRBJ1-6 . TRBV30 TGTGCCTGGAGTGCAGGACGGATGAGAAATTCACCCCTCCACTTT CAWSAGRMRNSPLHF
. TRBJ1-2 TRBD1 TRBV5-5 TGTGCCAGCAGCTTGGCCTTCGACAGGGATTATGGCTACACCTTC CASSLAFDRDYGYTF
. TRBJ2-2 TRBD1 TRBV10-2 TGCGCCAGCAGTGCGGGACAGGGAAACACCGGGGAGCTGTTTTTT CASSAGQGNTGELFF
. TRBJ2-6 . TRBV27 TGTGCCAGCAGTTCAAACAGGGGGGGTGGGGCCAACGTCCTGACTTTC CASSSNRGGGANVLTF
. TRBJ2-5 TRBD1 TRBV7-2 TGTGCCAGCAGCCCCGGGACAGGGAGGGAGACCCAGTACTTC CASSPGTGRETQYF
. TRBJ2-3 . TRBV9 TGTGCCAGCAGCCTCCGGGACGTCTCGCCAGATACGCAGTATTTT CASSLRDVSPDTQYF
few TRBJ2-5 . TRBV6-6 TGTGCCAGCGCACTTGGCGGGACCCAGTACTTC CASALGGTQYF
once TRBJ1-2 . TRBV5-3 TGTGCCAGAAGCTTGGAACAGTCCGGCTATGGCTACACCTTC CARSLEQSGYGYTF
. TRBJ2-4 . TRBV7-2 TGTGCCAGCAGCTTATCGTTAGCCAAAAACATTCAGTACTTC CASSLSLAKNIQYF
. TRBJ1-2 . TRBV5-1 TGCGCCAGCAGCTTAGACAATAACTATGGCTACACCTTC CASSLDNNYGYTF
. TRBJ2-5 TRBD1 TRBV11-1 TGTGCCAGCAGCCAGGGACAGCAAGAGACCCAGTACTTC CASSQGQQETQYF
. TRBJ1-5 . TRBV7-9 TGTGCCAGCAGTCCTAGTAGGGGCAGCAATCAGCCCCAGCATTTT CASSPSRGSNQPQHF
. TRBJ1-2 TRBD1 TRBV19 TGTGCCAGTAGACATGACAGGGGGGGCTATGGCTACACCTTC CASRHDRGGYGYTF
. TRBJ1-4 . TRBV9 TGTGCCAGCAGCGTAGGGTTGATCAATAATGAAAAACTGTTTTTT CASSVGLINNEKLFF
. TRBJ2-7 . TRBV30 TGTGCCTGGAAAACGAGTTACGAGCAGTACTTC CAWKTSYEQYF
. TRBJ1-4 . TRBV9 TGTGCCAGCAGCGTAGGGGGTGGGAGGGCCCCAGAAAAACTGTTTTTT CASSVGGGRAPEKLFF
. TRBJ1-6 TRBD1 TRBV7-3 TGTGCCAGCAGCGTCGCAGGGGGTCTGGGTTCACCCCTCCACTTT CASSVAGGLGSPLHF
. TRBJ2-2 . TRBV28 TGTGCCAGCAGTTTGAGAGCCGGGGAGCTGTTTTTT CASSLRAGELFF
. TRBJ2-7 . TRBV30 TGTGCCTGGAGTGTACGACGGGACTTCACCCGCGAGCAGTACTTC CAWSVRRDFTREQYF
. TRBJ2-3 TRBD1 TRBV27 TGTGCCAGCGCCCGACAGGGGTTAAGCACAGATACGCAGTATTTT CASARQGLSTDTQYF
. TRBJ2-7 . TRBV7-7 TGTGCTAGCAGCTTAGCGCTTTTCGGACTCCCCTACGAGCAGTACTTC CASSLALFGLPYEQYF
. TRBJ1-1 . TRBV29-1 TGCAGCGTTGATAGGGCGAAGTCGTTGAACACTGAAGCTTTCTTT CSVDRAKSLNTEAFF
. TRBJ2-3 . TRBV11-2 TGTGCCAGCGGGGGTTGGGACCAAGGCACAGATACGCAGTATTTT CASGGWDQGTDTQYF
. TRBJ2-5 . TRBV5-4 TGTGCCAGAGACGGGCCCCCAGAGACCCAGTACTTC CARDGPPETQYF
. TRBJ1-2 . TRBV4-2 TGTGCCAGCAGCCAAGCGGGGCAGGACTATGGCTACACCTTC CASSQAGQDYGYTF
. TRBJ1-5 TRBD1 TRBV19 TGTGCCAGTAGTACCAAAAGACAGGGAGTAAATCAGCCCCAGCATTTT CASSTKRQGVNQPQHF
. TRBJ1-6 . TRBV4-2 TGTGCCAGCAGCCAAGATATGGCAGGCGGACTCAATTCACCCCTCCACTTT CASSQDMAGGLNSPLHF
. TRBJ2-3 . TRBV5-1 TGCGCCAGCAGCTTGGGTCGAGGGGGGGTCACAGATACGCAGTATTTT CASSLGRGGVTDTQYF
few TRBJ1-1 TRBD1 TRBV7-6 TGTGCCAGCAGCCATCGGACAGGGGGCGCGAGGAACACTGAAGCTTTCTTT CASSHRTGGARNTEAFF
. TRBJ2-1 TRBD1 TRBV5-1 TGCGCCAGCACGTGGGGACAGTCCAATGAGCAGTTCTTC CASTWGQSNEQFF
. TRBJ1-6 . TRBV2 TGTGCCAGCAGTGACCAGGCTATTCGGGGTTCACCCCTCCACTTT CASSDQAIRGSPLHF
. TRBJ2-5 . TRBV12-2 TGTGCAAGTCGCTCCGGGACTAGCGGGGGTGGAGAGACCCAGTACTTC CASRSGTSGGGETQYF
. TRBJ1-1 . TRBV7-9 TGTGCCAGCAGCTTAGCGGAGAATAGGGGGGCTGAAGCTTTCTTT CASSLAENRGAEAFF
. TRBJ1-1 . TRBV6-1 TGTGCCAGCAGCGTCGACCCCAACACTGAAGCTTTCTTT CASSVDPNTEAFF
. TRBJ1-3 . TRBV30 TGTGCCGGGGGCGGATCTGGAAACACCATATATTTT CAGGGSGNTIYF
. TRBJ1-2 . TRBV10-2 TGCGCCAGCAGTGATCGGGGGGGCGCCGCTGGCTACACCTTC CASSDRGGAAGYTF
. TRBJ2-7 . TRBV6-6 TGTGCCAGCAGTTATTCGGACGAGCAGTACTTC CASSYSDEQYF